The T cell receptor beta chain described here comes from a study of CD8 T cells in ankylosing spondylitis (dated by TCRdb to 2015 to 2018). In terms of the full investigation: T cell receptor beta repertoires were profiled in healthy donors and ankylosing spondylitis patients so that disease-linked TCR variants could be found. In total, the full study cohort was made up of approximately 99 healthy donors and more than 20 ankylosing spondylitis patients. Peripheral blood was sampled, and synovial fluid was additionally collected from ankylosing spondylitis patients.

This clonotype appeared a few times. This clone's antigen is unknown. The sample holds no much larger clone one base away, and base qualities are not on file. TCRdb records Illumina HiSeq 2500 as the sequencer. Quantitative 5'-RACE with molecular barcodes was used to prepare TCR beta libraries. The paper's data handling went like this. Disease-linked TCR variants were identified with a new computational method built on a probabilistic model of VDJ rearrangement. TCRdb redid the processing of the public reads, applying fastp at Q25 and MiXCR, and retained in-frame beta chains. Every CDR3 protein is listed once, alongside the most common genes and DNA of its rows. The authors' filters were not applied to this entry. This sample holds about 200,000 distinct CDR3 sequences; 20% to 30% were observed only once. 5% to 7.5% of the sample lies in the top ten. Broad study findings and their caveats: The disease-linked clones were reported as significantly enriched in matched synovial fluid samples from ankylosing spondylitis patients. The disease-linked clones had a CD8+ phenotype and were found at relatively low frequencies in peripheral blood. Some TCR beta motif variants had previously been reported in synovial fluid and blood of reactive arthritis patients, which suggested common disease-initiation mechanisms. A TCR beta motif of several highly homologous amino acid variants appeared characteristic of blood from ankylosing spondylitis patients.

The receptor comes from a male donor with ankylosing spondylitis or in good health (not recorded which). The specimen sequenced was blood, either unsorted or a sorted T cell fraction (not recorded which).

The DNA is as follows: TGCAGCGCCGGGCCTTCTAGCACAGATACGCAGTATTTT. Its protein reads: CSAGPSSTDTQYF. Recombination connected TRBV29-1 to TRBJ2-3; no D gene call is confident. CDR1 SQVTM and CDR2 ANQGSEA are derived from the germline V gene. Cut back by 7 bases and 0 bases, the V and J ends lie 11 bases apart. From the cysteine through the phenylalanine, the CDR3 covers 13 amino acids. Only the CDR3 portion is preserved as DNA: 39 bases, with reading frame beginning at the first base.